The 20 T cell receptor beta chains below come from one sample, sequenced in a study of control samples from healthy donors and cancer patients. The assay was immunoSEQ multiplex PCR, and TCRdb's table has in-frame clones only and misses some. Among over 50,000 clones listed, about four fifths were seen once. The sample taken for sequencing was blood. The source is a man aged 65-85 years in good health.

The V and J genes are TRBV5-6 and TRBJ1-5; D is ambiguous. CDR1 SGHDT and CDR2 YYEEEE come from the germline V gene. Trimming left V 0 bases short and J 5 bases short, with 6 bases between. The length of the CDR3 is 13 residues. CDR3 in amino acids: CASSLGWDQPQHF. For the CDR3, the DNA is TGTGCCAGCAGCTTGGGATGGGATCAGCCCCAGCATTTT.

The rearrangement joins TRBV6-1 to TRBJ2-4; 14 bases agree with TRBD2. The CDR3 extends over 21 amino acids. Germline V gives CDR1 MNHNS, CDR2 SASEGT. The ends lost 2 bases at V and 0 bases at J; junction bases unmatched: 12. CDR3 nucleotide sequence: TGTGCCAGCAGTGAAAGTATTAAGGGACTAGCGGGAGTCGGAGCCAAAAACATTCAGTACTTC. Its translation: CASSESIKGLAGVGAKNIQYF.

The J gene is TRBJ1-3, the V gene TRBV11-2; the D gene is possibly TRBD1 (5 bases). The CDR3 has 17 residues. From germline, CDR1 is SGHAT and CDR2 FQNNGV. V was shortened by 5 bases and J by 5 bases, with 22 bases between the two germline ends. The CDR3 DNA is TGTGCCAGCAGCCCGCCTCTTGGGACCCCTAAAAGAAACACCATATATTTT. Translated: CASSPPLGTPKRNTIYF.

The chain uses TRBV6-6 and TRBJ1-1, with 8 nucleotides matching TRBD1. Per the germline V gene, CDR1 is MNHNY and CDR2 is SVGAGI (reference sequence). V was clipped by 2 bases and J by 5 bases; unmatched bases: 7. There are 15 residues in the CDR3. The chain's CDR3 is CASSYAGQGATEAFF. DNA of the CDR3: TGTGCCAGCAGTTACGCAGGGCAGGGGGCTACTGAAGCTTTCTTT.

V gene TRBV7-9 combines with J gene TRBJ2-4; 12 nucleotides agree with TRBD2. This CDR3 region has 19 residues. The V and J ends lost 0 bases and 0 bases, in that order; junction bases with no gene match: 6. Germline CDR1 reads SEHNR; CDR2 reads FQNEAQ (reference sequence). The CDR3 DNA reads TGTGCCAGCAGCTTAGCGTGGACTAGCGGGGTCTTAGCCAAAAACATTCAGTACTTC. Its translation is CASSLAWTSGVLAKNIQYF.

V is TRBV5-1 and J is TRBJ2-1; the match to TRBD2 covers 10 bases. J gave up 5 bases and V 0 bases, and 8 bases lay outside the gene matches. The CDR3 has 17 amino acids. CDR1 and CDR2 from the germline V gene are SGHRS and YFSETQ. In nucleotides, the CDR3 is TGCGCCAGCAGCTTGGCTACCCTAGCGGGGGCAGACAATGAGCAGTTCTTC. Translating it yields CASSLATLAGADNEQFF. The full variable domain, in which reference TRBV5-1 and TRBJ2-1 provide the parts outside the CDR3, is KAGVTQTPRYLIKTRGQQVTLSCSPISGHRSVSWYQQTPGQGLQFLFEYFSETQRNKGNFPGRFSGRQFSNSRSEMNVSTLELGDSALYLCASSLATLAGADNEQFFGPGTRLTVL.

V is TRBV2 and J is TRBJ1-1; D not certain. V was cut by 1 base and J by 11 bases, with 14 bases left in between. The CDR3 contains 13 residues. Germline values: CDR1 SNHLY, CDR2 FYNNEI. The CDR3 region has the DNA TGTGCCAGCAGTGAAGGGACGGCGGTTGGGGCTTTCTTT. Translation: CASSEGTAVGAFF.

The V gene is TRBV27, the J gene TRBJ2-1; unclear D gene. Germline CDR1 MNHEY, CDR2 SMNVEV (reference sequence). Deletions cut 4 bases from V and 8 bases from J, with 9 bases between. The CDR3 is 12 residues long. The CDR3 protein is CASSSLPHEQFF. CDR3 DNA: TGTGCCAGCAGTTCCCTCCCGCATGAGCAGTTCTTC.

The rearrangement links TRBV7-2 to TRBJ1-1; D possibly corresponds to TRBD1 (6 bases). The germline CDR1 and CDR2 sequences are SGHTA and FQGNSA. CDR3 length: 13 amino acids. Trimming left V 7 bases short and J 5 bases short, with 14 bases between. The CDR3 DNA sequence: TGTGCCAGCACGAGGGTTCAGGGGACTGAAGCTTTCTTT. Residues: CASTRVQGTEAFF.

This clone has a single count. The chain couples TRBV19 to TRBJ1-4, with D possibly being TRBD1 (5 bases). This CDR3 spans 19 amino acids. V was clipped by 1 base and J by 5 bases, with 23 bases between them. CDR1 and CDR2 (germline): LNHDA, SQIVND (reference sequence). CDR3 in DNA: TGTGCCAGTAGTATAGGATCGTTGAGGGGCGCGAGGGGAAATGAAAAACTGTTTTTT. Its translation is CASSIGSLRGARGNEKLFF.

The gene calls are TRBV6-5 and TRBJ1-5; a possible D gene is TRBD1 (6 bases). This CDR3 contains 14 residues. Trimming removed 5 bases at V and 5 bases at J, with 13 bases between. Germline assignment: CDR1 MNHEY and CDR2 SVGAGI. DNA of the CDR3: TGTGCCAGCAGTCTGGACAGAGGCTATCAGCCCCAGCATTTT. It yields the protein CASSLDRGYQPQHF.

The genes are TRBV5-1 and TRBJ2-3, with D perhaps matching TRBD1 (6 bases). This CDR3 is 15 amino acids long. CDR1 is SGHRS and CDR2 is YFSETQ in the germline V gene. V shed 4 bases and J shed 1 base, with 13 bases lying between them. The CDR3 DNA reads TGCGCCAGCAGCCGTCTGACAGGAGGCACAGATACGCAGTATTTT. As protein: CASSRLTGGTDTQYF.

This clone has only one observation. One end of the junction fails to match germline, which may point to a read error. The chain couples TRBV2 to TRBJ2-7; a possible D gene is TRBD1 (6 bases). CDR1 is SNHLY, CDR2 FYNNEI, per germline. This CDR3 is 12 amino acids long. CDR3 loop: CASRQGPQGEHF. In nucleotides, the CDR3 is TGTGCCAGCAGGCAGGGGCCCCAAGGGGAGCACTTC.

The genes are TRBV18 and TRBJ2-3, with a possible D match to TRBD1 (6 bases). Germline assignment: CDR1 KGHSH and CDR2 LQKENI. Trimming pared 0 bases from V and 4 bases from J, leaving 11 bases between. This CDR3 has 15 residues. The CDR3 spells CASSPPNRASDTQYF. DNA for the CDR3: TGTGCCAGCTCACCACCGAACAGGGCCTCAGATACGCAGTATTTT.

This chain joins TRBV11-3 and TRBJ2-7; TRBD1 matches 7 bases. V shed 5 bases, J shed 0 bases, and the junction held 4 bases outside the gene matches. CDR1 is SGHNT and CDR2 is YENEEA in the germline V gene. The CDR3 totals 14 residues. CDR3: CASSVGQSSYEQYF. CDR3 DNA: TGTGCCAGCAGCGTGGGACAGAGCTCCTACGAGCAGTACTTC.

This clone showed up just a few times. The rearrangement joins TRBV28 to TRBJ1-2; a weak D match, TRBD1 (5 bases). The ends were cut back, 2 bases at V and 4 bases at J, with 8 bases in the middle. Germline assignment: CDR1 MDHEN and CDR2 SYDVKM. This CDR3 comprises 13 residues. The CDR3, as DNA: TGTGCCAGCAGTTTAGGGGGTACCTATGGCTACACCTTC. This encodes CASSLGGTYGYTF.

The gene calls are TRBV19 and TRBJ2-7; 11 bases map to TRBD2. Looked up from germline, CDR1 is LNHDA and CDR2 is SQIVND (reference sequence). This CDR3 is built from 16 residues. The V and J ends lost 5 bases and 0 bases, in that order; junction bases with no gene match: 6. CDR3 DNA: TGTGCCAGTAGTCCCCGACTAGCGGGGTTCTCCTACGAGCAGTACTTC. This sequence encodes CASSPRLAGFSYEQYF.

J is TRBJ1-2 and V is TRBV6-6; tentative D call: TRBD1 (5 bases). This CDR3 is built from 13 residues. Germline-derived CDR1 and CDR2 are MNHNY and SVGAGI (reference sequence). V lost 4 bases and J 8 bases, leaving 14 bases between the germline ends. The CDR3: CASSWGPTEGYTF. As DNA, the CDR3 is TGTGCCAGCAGTTGGGGACCCACGGAGGGCTACACCTTC.

The chain carries TRBV10-3 and TRBJ1-2; D possibly corresponds to TRBD1 (5 bases). Looked up from germline, CDR1 is ENHRY and CDR2 is SYGVKD. Trimming shortened V by 8 bases and J by 5 bases, and 18 bases separated the two germline ends. This CDR3 spans 14 amino acids. In nucleotides, the CDR3 is TGTGCCATCCCCCGAGGGACGGCGGATTATGGCTACACCTTC. This codes for CAIPRGTADYGYTF.

The chain uses TRBV12-5 and TRBJ2-3, with D uncertain. V was shortened by 7 bases and J by 2 bases, with 13 bases between the two germline ends. The CDR3 is made up of 14 amino acids. Germline V gives CDR1 LGHNT, CDR2 FRNRAP. The CDR3 bases are TGTGCTAGTGCCGTAGGGATTGTCACAGATACGCAGTATTTT. It yields the protein CASAVGIVTDTQYF.